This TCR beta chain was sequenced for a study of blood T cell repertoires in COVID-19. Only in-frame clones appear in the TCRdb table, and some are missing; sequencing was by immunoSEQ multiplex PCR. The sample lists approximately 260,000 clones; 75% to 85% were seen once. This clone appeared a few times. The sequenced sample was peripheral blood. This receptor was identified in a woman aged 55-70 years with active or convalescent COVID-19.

The CDR3 protein is CASSHMNTEAFF. In DNA, the CDR3 is TGTGCCAGCAGTCACATGAACACTGAAGCTTTCTTT. The chain has TRBV6-5 and TRBJ1-1; D remains unclear. This CDR3 contains 12 residues. The germline V gene has CDR1 MNHEY and CDR2 SVGAGI. Trimming took 5 bases from V and 0 from J, leaving 4 bases between them.